This TCR beta chain was found in a study of T cell changes during pregnancy in multiple sclerosis. Germline V gives CDR1 SGHVS, CDR2 FNYEAQ. After removal of 5 bases from V and 2 bases from J, the junction contained 6 bases not matched to a gene. The CDR3 contains 14 residues. TCRdb's table, derived via immunoSEQ multiplex PCR, lists solely in-frame clones and lacks some. The sample holds approximately 84,000 clones, about 93% seen once. The specimen was peripheral blood, collected in the second trimester of pregnancy. The TCR originated in a female donor in good health, enrolled as a control in a pregnancy study. The chain combines TRBV7-6 with TRBJ2-7; TRBD1 aligns across 7 bases. Written as DNA, the CDR3 is TGTGCCAGCAGCACGGGACAGCTCCCCTACGAGCAGTACTTC. It encodes CASSTGQLPYEQYF.